This record covers a single T cell receptor beta chain. Its antigen is not known. Partitioning of CD4+ cells yielded a CD45RA+ naive subset and a CD45RA-negative memory subset. Deep was the level used in running the assay. Libraries were prepared by immunoSEQ multiplex PCR; TCRdb keeps only in-frame clonotypes and omits some of them. The table shows approximately 1.4 million clones, with 98% occurring only once. This record belongs to a study of shared clonotypes between healthy human individuals. General study points: It was observed that roughly 5.1% of naive CD4 clonotypes were shared across a handful of donors. A small donor pool kept down the genetic and exposure-history diversity that was represented.

This TCR derives from a man aged 25-45 years in good health. Sequencing was done on a sample of naive CD4+ T cells sorted from blood. Regarding subset: CD45RA+ positively selected.

The CDR3 spells CASRGRQGLYGYTF. The CDR3 nucleotides read TGTGCCAGCAGGGGGAGACAGGGCCTATATGGCTACACCTTC. V gene TRBV6-1 combines with J gene TRBJ1-2; 7 nucleotides line up with TRBD1. Germline assignment: CDR1 MNHNS and CDR2 SASEGT. V lost 6 bases and J lost 5; bases outside the gene matches: 9. The CDR3 has 14 residues.